This T cell receptor beta chain was profiled in a study of CD8 T cells in Susac syndrome. Study details: Sequenced Susac syndrome patients included over 5 with active disease and under ten who were in remission. Patients with Susac syndrome were therapy-naive, on corticosteroids, or on intravenous immunoglobulin alone at the time that blood was drawn.

With respect to this clonotype: Antigen specificity is unknown.

cDNA came from approximately 0.5 to 1 ug RNA primed by random hexamers. TCRdb used MiXCR to reprocess the immunoSEQ multiplex PCR reads, holding one entry per CDR3 protein. Seen here are some 150,000 distinct CDR3 sequences, approximately 96% observed once, and the top ten hold 0.065% to 0.1%. Findings and caveats of the study: The authors found no clonal expansion in Susac syndrome CD4+ T cell repertoires.

The junction had 1 base not matched to a gene; V was cut back by 7 bases and J by 1 base. The CDR3 covers 14 residues. CDR1 and CDR2 from the germline V gene are SNHLY and FYNNEI. Sequencing used CD4+ T cells from PBMCs. The sequence came from a human donor with Susac syndrome. This chain connects TRBV2 to TRBJ2-2; 9 bases match TRBD2. This CDR3 is CASNSGGNTGELFF. CDR3 nucleotides: TGTGCCAGCAATAGCGGGGGGAACACCGGGGAGCTGTTTTTT.